Each of the 6 T cell receptor beta chains below was sequenced from the same sample in a study of OX40 agonist ivuxolimab in advanced cancers. Using immunoSEQ multiplex PCR, the repertoire was profiled, and TCRdb retains in-frame clones only, with some absent. The data show fewer than 85,000 clones, roughly four fifths seen once. The sample here was CD4+ or CD8+ T cells sorted from blood, taken in a trial of the OX40 agonist ivuxolimab. These receptors all come from an adult with an advanced solid tumor such as melanoma, head and neck, liver or kidney cancer.

This clone was counted a single time. V gene TRBV27 combines with J gene TRBJ2-5, with TRBD2 matching over 7 bases. Germline CDR1 MNHEY, CDR2 SMNVEV (reference sequence). V was pared by 5 bases and J by 5 bases, with 8 bases of the junction left unmatched. This CDR3 has 14 residues. CDR3 DNA sequence: TGTGCCAGCAGTCCATGGGGGGGGGTGGAGACCCAGTACTTC. Translation gives CASSPWGGVETQYF.

The chain has TRBV13 and TRBJ2-3; 7 nucleotides align to TRBD2. With V trimmed by 3 bases and J by 7 bases, 4 bases remained unmatched. This CDR3 spans 13 amino acids. Germline CDR1 is PRHDT and CDR2 is FYEKMQ (reference sequence). The CDR3: CASSLGRANTQYF. The CDR3 DNA reads TGTGCCAGCAGCTTGGGGAGGGCGAATACGCAGTATTTT.

DNA for the CDR3: TGTGCCAGCAGCGTAGACTTATCGGGCGAGCAGTACTTC. Amino acid sequence: CASSVDLSGEQYF. The chain couples TRBV9 to TRBJ2-7; D gene uncertain. V was cut by 0 bases and J by 6 bases, with 10 bases left in between. The CDR3 has 13 residues. The V gene's germline CDR1 is SGDLS and CDR2 YYNGEE. The variable domain in full, with the rest retrieved from reference TRBV9 and TRBJ2-7, is DSGVTQTPKHLITATGQRVTLRCSPRSGDLSVYWYQQSLDQGLQFLIQYYNGEERAKGNILERFSAQQFPDLHSELNLSSLELGDSALYFCASSVDLSGEQYFGPGTRLTVT.

This chain links TRBV9 with TRBJ2-2, with TRBD2 matching 9 bases. The CDR3 extends over 15 amino acids. With 3 bases clipped from V and 4 bases from J, the junction kept 4 bases outside the gene matches. The V gene's germline CDR1 is SGDLS and CDR2 YYNGEE. CDR3 residues: CASSGGLAATGELFF. As DNA, the CDR3 is TGTGCCAGCAGCGGGGGACTAGCAGCCACCGGGGAGCTGTTTTTT.

As for this clone: The same CDR3 also results from other DNA sequences found in this sample. This chain connects TRBV28 to TRBJ2-3; D is undetermined. Trimming left V 6 bases short and J 6 bases short, with 10 bases between. The CDR3 spans 12 residues. CDR1 and CDR2 from the germline V gene are MDHEN and SYDVKM. Here the CDR3 reads CASSSLGDTQYF. In nucleotides, the CDR3 is TGTGCCAGCAGCTCCCTCGGGGATACGCAGTATTTT.

This chain joins TRBV6-4 and TRBJ1-2; 8 bases line up with TRBD1. The CDR3 is 12 residues long. The V segment lost 8 bases and the J segment 4 bases; nucleotides outside the gene matches: 3. Germline-derived CDR1 and CDR2 are MRHNA and SNTAGT. In DNA form, the CDR3 reads TGTGCCAGCCACAGGGGGAGCTATGGCTACACCTTC. Protein product: CASHRGSYGYTF.